The present entry profiles one TCR beta chain with its context. Its antigen remains unknown. The sample is drawn from a study of vaccination and CD4 T cells after COVID-19. As for the study in general: The study drew post-COVID samples a median approximately 100 days after diagnosis (range 35 to 161). Either a CEFX pool, an HIV-1 Nef pool, or no peptide was added to control cultures. Overall study findings and caveats: The researchers studied relatively few convalescent patients and omitted early post-infection timepoints.

The treatment is: roughly 11-day PBMC culture with coronavirus spike peptide pools or control peptides (ViraFEST assay). Sequencing of DNA taken from cultured CD4+ T cells relied on the Oncomine TCR Beta short-read assay. TCRdb passed the PCR reads through MiXCR, listing each CDR3 protein once. The sample contains around 4,600 distinct CDR3 sequences, 40% to 55% of which appear only once. The CDR3 runs 15 residues. Looked up from germline, CDR1 is LNHDA and CDR2 is SQIVND (reference sequence). The V gene end was trimmed by 8 bases and the J gene end by 7 bases; junction bases not matched to a gene: 11.

The receptor comes from a human donor who had recovered from COVID-19. Sequences were obtained from CD4+ T cells from blood, cultured in vitro. The gene calls are TRBV19 and TRBJ2-2, with TRBD1 matching 9 bases. CDR3 nucleotides: TGTGCCAGTCGAAGCGGGACAGGGCATGTCGGGGAGCTGTTTTTT. It translates to CASRSGTGHVGELFF.